This T cell receptor (beta chain) is drawn from a study of cytomegalovirus exposure and HLA in healthy donors. At the level of the study: As released early, the data held about 85 million unique TCRs from HLA-typed donors. Study-level points and caveats: Later analysis identified a missense DCLRE1C variant that was linked to TCR beta V- and J-gene trimming. The records held CMV serostatus as the only immune exposure information.

The primer mix had 60 Vbeta and 13 Jbeta primers. Sequenced by immunoSEQ multiplex PCR; TCRdb stores in-frame clones only, minus some. The profile shows 100,000 to 150,000 clones, less than 85% of them singletons. On this clone: No antigen is known for it.

This CDR3 spans 16 amino acids. The TCR sequence derives from a female donor in good health and CMV-seronegative. What was sequenced was PBMCs. The chain is built from TRBV21-1 and TRBJ1-2; the table names TRBD1, a call not compared with the DNA. TRBV21-1 is classified as a pseudogene. This CDR3 reads CASSKDRPPGNYGYTF. The CDR3 DNA sequence: TGTGCCAGCAGCAAAGATCGCCCCCCAGGCAACTATGGCTACACCTTC.